A selection of T cell receptor beta chains follows, all from one sample in a study of post-analysis software for immune sequencing data. TCRdb used MiXCR to reprocess the PCR reads, holding one entry per CDR3 protein. The data show fewer than 850,000 distinct CDR3 sequences, 30% seen once. Sequenced: blood. These receptors all stem from a girl aged 5 to 17 with multiple sclerosis. Each CDR3 is given with its conserved first and last residue. The D gene is left open where the match is weak. Clone size, where shown, is once, few, many, or a class for clones that have expanded.

j_gene | v_gene | d_gene | len | abundance | CDR3aa | CDR3nt
TRBJ1-1 | TRBV5-1 | . | 14 | few | CASSLDAKTPGAFF | TGCGCCAGCAGCTTGGATGCGAAAACCCCAGGGGCTTTCTTT
TRBJ2-7 | TRBV20-1 | . | 13 | . | CSAKNTGTYEQYF | TGCAGTGCCAAGAACACCGGGACATACGAGCAGTACTTC
TRBJ1-2 | TRBV6-5 | . | 13 | . | CASSRVVNYGYTF | TGTGCCAGCAGTCGGGTGGTTAACTATGGCTACACCTTC
TRBJ1-5 | TRBV9 | . | 14 | . | CASSPRADNQPQHF | TGTGCCAGCAGCCCCCGGGCAGACAATCAGCCCCAGCATTTT
TRBJ2-3 | TRBV11-2 | . | 12 | many | CASSHPGDTQYF | TGTGCCAGCAGTCACCCTGGCGATACGCAGTATTTT
TRBJ2-5 | TRBV3-1 | TRBD2 | 17 | few | CASSHTSGAGAEKTQYF | TGTGCCAGCAGCCACACAAGCGGTGCGGGAGCAGAAAAGACCCAGTACTTC
TRBJ2-1 | TRBV5-1 | . | 15 | few | CASSCGLRSGNEQFF | TGCGCCAGCAGCTGCGGGCTCCGGTCCGGCAATGAGCAGTTCTTC
TRBJ2-7 | TRBV9 | TRBD1 | 14 | few | CASSVGDRGHEQYF | TGTGCCAGCAGCGTCGGGGACAGGGGCCACGAGCAGTACTTC
TRBJ2-1 | TRBV6-2/TRBV6-3 | TRBD2 | 14 | . | CASSKREGYNEQFF | TGTGCCAGCAGTAAGCGGGAGGGGTACAATGAGCAGTTCTTC
TRBJ2-4 | TRBV4-1 | TRBD2 | 16 | . | CASSAGGGAEKNIQYF | TGCGCCAGCAGCGCCGGCGGGGGGGCGGAGAAAAACATTCAGTACTTC
TRBJ2-1 | TRBV20-1 | TRBD2 | 13 | few | CSVLAGGDNEQFF | TGCAGTGTACTAGCGGGGGGTGACAATGAGCAGTTCTTC
TRBJ1-2 | TRBV25-1 | . | 14 | few | CASSEYSLNYGYTF | TGTGCCAGCAGTGAATATTCCCTGAACTATGGCTACACCTTC
TRBJ1-5 | TRBV29-1 | . | 13 | once | CSVEVAAGGPQHF | TGCAGCGTTGAAGTTGCGGCTGGGGGGCCCCAGCATTTT
TRBJ2-7 | TRBV7-9 | TRBD1 | 16 | . | CASSDNRGESSYEQYF | TGTGCCAGCAGCGACAACAGGGGCGAGAGCTCCTACGAGCAGTACTTC
TRBJ2-1 | TRBV12-3/TRBV12-4 | . | 14 | few | CASSPRGASAEQFF | TGTGCCAGCAGTCCGAGAGGGGCGTCCGCTGAGCAGTTCTTC
TRBJ1-4 | TRBV6-6 | TRBD1 | 16 | many | CASSPPGTGGSEKLFF | TGTGCCAGCAGTCCGCCCGGGACAGGGGGTAGTGAAAAACTGTTTTTT
TRBJ2-5 | TRBV24-1 | TRBD1 | 16 | few | CATSDRQGTRQETQYF | TGTGCCACCAGTGACCGACAGGGGACGCGGCAAGAGACCCAGTACTTC
TRBJ2-5 | TRBV7-2 | TRBD2 | 16 | . | CASSLGLAEIKETQYF | TGTGCCAGCAGCTTGGGGCTAGCGGAGATAAAAGAGACCCAGTACTTC
TRBJ2-6 | TRBV9 | . | 18 | few | CASSVVQGGFSGANVLTF | TGTGCCAGCAGCGTAGTTCAGGGGGGATTCTCTGGGGCCAACGTCCTGACTTTC
TRBJ1-5 | TRBV12-3/TRBV12-4 | . | 14 | . | CASSPTQSNQPQHF | TGTGCCAGCAGCCCAACGCAGTCCAATCAGCCCCAGCATTTT